The subject of this entry is one T cell receptor beta chain. Authors' methods: The assay estimated nucleated cells by amplifying reference gene primers. Some clones are missing from TCRdb's copy, which holds only in-frame ones; the method was immunoSEQ multiplex PCR. The V and J calls and clone size are taken from that table; D and trimming were inferred from the DNA. The repertoire holds about 200,000 clones, with 94% as singletons. This CDR3 contains 12 residues. Germline V gene sequence: CDR1 SGHKS, CDR2 YYEKEE (reference sequence). Trimming took off 7 bases at V and 8 bases at J, with 15 bases between the two ends. These data are taken from a study of blood T cell repertoires in COVID-19. About the study: Acute and convalescent COVID-19 samples came from the United States, Italy and Spain. Sources were T cells, B-cell-depleted T cells, or PBMCs; the material itself was cDNA or gDNA.

The chain joins TRBV5-5 to TRBJ1-1; D may be TRBD1 (6 bases). The sequenced sample consisted of peripheral blood. The receptor was derived from a man aged 30-40 years with COVID-19, enrolled during active disease. CDR3 sequence: CASGTGSWEAFF. The CDR3 nucleotides are TGTGCCAGCGGCACAGGGTCATGGGAAGCTTTCTTT.